The present T cell receptor beta chain was sequenced within a study of Graves' ophthalmopathy and Graves' hyperthyroidism. The germline CDR1 and CDR2 sequences are SQVTM and ANQGSEA. V shed 0 bases and J 8 bases; nucleotides not matched to a gene: 8. The CDR3 contains 14 residues. The diagnosis was founded upon clinical symptoms, serum thyroxine, TRAb, thyroid ultrasound and orbital computed tomography. Amplifying from RNA transcripts, the study obtained TCR beta CDR3 regions. HTBI-primed RT-PCR formed the first round, and a multiplex PCR formed the second. Each CDR3 protein gets one entry after TCRdb re-called the multiplex PCR reads with MiXCR. The table lists over a million distinct CDR3 sequences, 36% of them singletons. This clonotype occurred once.

This TCR was sampled from an adult man with Graves' hyperthyroidism. This rearrangement joins TRBV29-1 to TRBJ1-2; 8 bases map to TRBD1. What was sequenced was peripheral blood or thyroid tissue (not recorded which). CDR3 loop: CSVEDETGGWGYTF. As DNA, the CDR3 is TGCAGCGTTGAAGACGAAACAGGGGGTTGGGGCTACACCTTC.